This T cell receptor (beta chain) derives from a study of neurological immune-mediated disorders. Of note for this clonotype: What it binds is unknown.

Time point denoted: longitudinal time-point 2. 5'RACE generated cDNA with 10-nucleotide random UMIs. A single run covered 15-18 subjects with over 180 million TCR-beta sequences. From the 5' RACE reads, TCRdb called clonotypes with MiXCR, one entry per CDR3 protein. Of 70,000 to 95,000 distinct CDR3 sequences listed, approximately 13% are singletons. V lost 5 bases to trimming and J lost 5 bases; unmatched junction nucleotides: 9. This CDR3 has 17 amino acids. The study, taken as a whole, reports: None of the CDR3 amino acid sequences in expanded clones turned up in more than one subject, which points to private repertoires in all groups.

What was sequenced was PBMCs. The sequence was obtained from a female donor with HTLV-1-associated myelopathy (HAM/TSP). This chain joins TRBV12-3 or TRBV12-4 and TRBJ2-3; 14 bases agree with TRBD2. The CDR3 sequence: CASSPLPGLAGVDTQYF. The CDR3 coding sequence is TGTGCCAGCAGTCCTCTGCCGGGACTAGCGGGGGTAGATACGCAGTATTTT.